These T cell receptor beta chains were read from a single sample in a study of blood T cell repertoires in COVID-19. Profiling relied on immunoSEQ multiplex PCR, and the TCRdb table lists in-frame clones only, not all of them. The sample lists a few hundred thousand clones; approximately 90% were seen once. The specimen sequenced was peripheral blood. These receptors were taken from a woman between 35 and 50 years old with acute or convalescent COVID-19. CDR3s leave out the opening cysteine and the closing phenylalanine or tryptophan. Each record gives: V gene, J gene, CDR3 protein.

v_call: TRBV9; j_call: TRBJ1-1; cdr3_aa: ASSVGYGGTEAF
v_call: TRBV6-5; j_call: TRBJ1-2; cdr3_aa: ASSSAGADYGYT
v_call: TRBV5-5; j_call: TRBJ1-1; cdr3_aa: ASSLFFDTEAF
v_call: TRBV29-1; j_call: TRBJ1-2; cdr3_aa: SVVAGDYGYT
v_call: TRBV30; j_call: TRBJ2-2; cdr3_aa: AWRAIGANTGELF
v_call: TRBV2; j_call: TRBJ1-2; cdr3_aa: ASSVPTAGNYGYT
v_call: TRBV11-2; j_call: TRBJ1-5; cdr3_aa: ASSPQGAQPQH
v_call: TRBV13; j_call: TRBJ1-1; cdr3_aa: ASSMLEAGTGKNTEAF
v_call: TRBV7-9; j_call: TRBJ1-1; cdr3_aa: ASSFVPGTVNTEAF
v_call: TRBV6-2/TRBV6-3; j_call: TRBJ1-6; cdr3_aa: ASSPGYNSPLH
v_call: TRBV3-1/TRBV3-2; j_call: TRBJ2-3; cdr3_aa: ASSPIDLDTQY
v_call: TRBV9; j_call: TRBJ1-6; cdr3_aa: ASSPRLGDNSPLH
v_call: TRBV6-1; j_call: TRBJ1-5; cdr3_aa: ASSEAQGPARGTLPQH
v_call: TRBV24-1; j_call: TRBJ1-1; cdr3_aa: ATSDLDSKEAF
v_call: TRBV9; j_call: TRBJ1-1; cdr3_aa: ASSAGGQNTEAF
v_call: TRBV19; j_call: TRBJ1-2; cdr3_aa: ASSRGGQGTNYGYT
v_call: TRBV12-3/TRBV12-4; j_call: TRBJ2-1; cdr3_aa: ASSPSEHNEQF
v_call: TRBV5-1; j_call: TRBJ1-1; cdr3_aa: ASSSHWTLPNTEAF
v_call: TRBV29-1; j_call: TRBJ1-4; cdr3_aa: SVQDRAGEKLF
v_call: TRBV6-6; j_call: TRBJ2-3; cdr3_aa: ASSSQDTTLTDTQY
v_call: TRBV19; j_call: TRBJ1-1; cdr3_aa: ASSRPGAFPGEAF
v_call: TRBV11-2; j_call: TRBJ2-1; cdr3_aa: ASSLTTPGSNEQF
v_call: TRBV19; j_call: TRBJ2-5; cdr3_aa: ASSIGGGRFPQY
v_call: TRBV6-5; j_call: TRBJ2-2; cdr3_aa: ASREGGGETGELF
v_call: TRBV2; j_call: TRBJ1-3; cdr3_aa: ASRESISGNTIY
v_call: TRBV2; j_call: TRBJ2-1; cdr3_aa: ASSEAGLASNEQF
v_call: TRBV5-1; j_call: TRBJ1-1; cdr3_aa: ASSLQTRNTEAF
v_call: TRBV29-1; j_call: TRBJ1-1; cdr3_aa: SVDRPGQ
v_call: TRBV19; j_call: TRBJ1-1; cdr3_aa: ASSPDRWGTEAF